This T cell receptor (beta chain) is from a study of neoadjuvant anti-PD-1 for oral cavity cancer. Study context: Non-progressing patients received a fourth nivolumab dose near day 43, then surgery on days 50-56.

CDR3 length: 17 residues. Germline V lookup: CDR1 MDHEN, CDR2 SYDVKM. V was pared by 7 bases and J by 0 bases, with 19 bases between. Sequencing used immunoSEQ multiplex PCR; TCRdb keeps in-frame clones, though not all of them. The sample lists 4,500 to 5,000 clones, roughly 64% occurring once. The receptor comes from a person aged 40 to 85 with oral cavity squamous cell carcinoma. Sequencing used tumor tissue, obtained before nivolumab (anti-PD-1) treatment. The rearrangement joins TRBV28 to TRBJ1-5; D perhaps matches TRBD1 (6 bases). The CDR3 nucleotides are TGTGCCAGCACCTCACAGGGAAACGGGTATAGCAATCAGCCCCAGCATTTT. It translates to CASTSQGNGYSNQPQHF. The whole variable domain, remainder taken from reference TRBV28 and TRBJ1-5, is DVKVTQSSRYLVKRTGEKVFLECVQDMDHENMFWYRQDPGLGLRLIYFSYDVKMKEKGDIPEGYSVSREKKERFSLILESASTNQTSMYLCASTSQGNGYSNQPQHFGDGTRLSIL.